The 2 T cell receptor beta chains reported below all come from one sample, sequenced in a study of blood T cell repertoires in COVID-19. Generated by immunoSEQ multiplex PCR, the TCRdb table keeps only in-frame clones and is missing some. The sample has 110,000 to 150,000 clones, roughly four fifths seen once; the top ten hold about 10%. Sequenced material: PBMCs or T cells enriched from blood (not recorded which). These TCRs come from a middle-aged man who had recovered from COVID-19.

The chain recombines TRBV14 with TRBJ2-7, with D uncertain. This CDR3 contains 16 residues. The V gene lost 1 base and the J gene lost 0 bases, with 13 bases spanning the gap. The V gene's germline CDR1 is SGHDN and CDR2 FVKESK. This chain's CDR3 is CASSQGVWAPSYEQYF. In DNA, the CDR3 is TGTGCCAGCAGCCAAGGAGTTTGGGCCCCCTCCTACGAGCAGTACTTC. Drawing the rest from reference TRBV14 and TRBJ2-7, the complete variable domain is EAGVTQFPSHSVIEKGQTVTLRCDPISGHDNLYWYRRVMGKEIKFLLHFVKESKQDESGMPNNRFLAERTGGTYSTLKVQPAELEDSGVYFCASSQGVWAPSYEQYFGPGTRLTVT.

The rearrangement joins TRBV5-6 to TRBJ1-2; 7 positions agree with TRBD1. Losses at the gene ends were 4 bases for V and 1 base for J; bases not matched to a gene: 10. This CDR3 has 16 residues. From germline, CDR1 is SGHDT and CDR2 YYEEEE. DNA of the CDR3: TGTGCCAGCAGCCGATCCCACAGGGGCGGTAACTATGGCTACACCTTC. Protein: CASSRSHRGGNYGYTF.